The present T cell receptor (beta chain) was sequenced within a study of T cell responses to AZD1222 COVID-19 vaccine. Method: immunoSEQ multiplex PCR; TCRdb's copy keeps in-frame clones and lacks some. This sample yields 150,000 to 200,000 clones, of which about nine tenths are seen a single time; 1.5% belongs to the top ten. The V segment lost 7 bases and the J segment 2 bases; nucleotides outside the gene matches: 13. CDR1 is SGHDT and CDR2 is YYEEEE in the germline V gene. The CDR3 sequence is 16 residues long. Sequencing used peripheral blood, obtained on day 0 of AZD1222 vaccination. The V call is TRBV5-6, the J call TRBJ1-1, with 8 bases lining up with TRBD1. This receptor was identified in an adult in good health. Here the CDR3 reads CASLRGPPRYNTEAFF. In nucleotides, the CDR3 is TGTGCCAGCCTCAGGGGGCCGCCGCGTTATAACACTGAAGCTTTCTTT.